This TCR beta chain emerged from a study of a mutant IDH1 vaccine in newly diagnosed glioma. Study context: Eight vaccinations reached patients in weeks 1, 3, 5, 7, 11, 15, 19 and 23. Commencement of vaccination occurred 4-6 weeks following radiotherapy alone, or concurrently with temozolomide cycles. Before enrollment, patients got radiotherapy alone, temozolomide alone, or mostly the combination. Overall study results and limits: Roughly 92% of patients showed vaccine-induced immune responses across multiple MHC alleles.

Comments on this clone: Its antigen is unidentified.

Specified time point: week 23, last vaccination. All doses held 300 ug of mutant IDH1 20-mer peptide, with topical imiquimod. V was cut by 6 bases and J by 2 bases, with 13 bases left in between. Germline lookup yields CDR1 SNHLY and CDR2 FYNNEI. This CDR3 is built from 14 residues. Repertoires were generated with immunoSEQ multiplex PCR, while TCRdb's copy carries only in-frame clones and drops some. The sample has around 60,000 clones, more than 75% seen once. The material sequenced was PBMCs, taken from a glioma patient whose treatment included an IDH1 peptide vaccine. The TCR comes from a young man with glioma. This rearrangement joins TRBV2 to TRBJ1-2; D remains unclear. CDR3 nucleotides: TGTGCCAGCAGAGACGCCAACAAAAACTATGGCTACACCTTC. Translated: CASRDANKNYGYTF.